This T cell receptor beta chain was observed in a study of Tregs in tolerant kidney transplant recipients. Unmatched junction bases numbered 6, after V lost 6 bases and J lost 0 bases. Germline V lookup: CDR1 MNHEY, CDR2 SMNVEV (reference sequence). The CDR3 is 15 residues long. Measured with immunoSEQ multiplex PCR; TCRdb has only the in-frame clones, and not every one. This table has about 81,000 clones, about 91% appearing once. Remarks on this clone: Its cognate antigen is unknown.

The study, taken as a whole, reports: Biological reproducibility was not directly addressed in this study.

The nonmyeloablative bone marrow transplants came from related graft donors, with transient mixed chimerism. Source: CD4+ T cells from blood (PBMCs), taken 24 months after the transplant. This sequence originates from a human patient who received a combined kidney and bone marrow transplant. Some T cells could come from the graft donor. V and J are TRBV27 and TRBJ2-3; TRBD2 matches at 7 bases. The CDR3 sequence: CASSIREGSTDTQYF. As DNA, the CDR3 is TGTGCCAGCAGCATCAGGGAGGGTAGCACAGATACGCAGTATTTT.